This T cell receptor (beta chain) was obtained from a study of blood T cell repertoires in COVID-19. Whole-study context: COVID-19 samples, acute and convalescent, were from the United States, Italy and Spain. In each case, the material was cDNA or gDNA derived from T cells, B-cell-depleted T cells, or PBMCs.

V lost 5 bases and J lost 5, with 9 bases in between. CDR1 is SNHLY, CDR2 FYNNEI, per germline. CDR3 length: 12 amino acids. Authors' processing steps: Estimation of nucleated cell counts relied on the amplification of reference gene primers. Only in-frame clones appear in the TCRdb table, and some are missing; sequencing was by immunoSEQ multiplex PCR. V and J calls plus clone size are reproduced from that table; the DNA served to infer D and trimming. The data show 350,000 to 550,000 clones, about 89% seen once. This rearrangement joins TRBV2 to TRBJ2-5; D might be TRBD2 (5 bases). This clonotype originated in a woman in her twenties or thirties with acute or convalescent COVID-19. The sample taken for sequencing was peripheral blood. The CDR3 DNA sequence: TGTGCCAGCAGTAGTCGCGGGGAGACCCAGTACTTC. Its protein is CASSSRGETQYF.